This T cell receptor beta chain was captured in a study of blood T cell repertoires in COVID-19 (dated by TCRdb to 2018 to 2021). For context, the study as a whole: Samples from collaborators originated in the United States, Italy and Spain and spanned both the acute and convalescent phases of COVID-19. The prospective study material was composed of cDNA or gDNA derived from T cells, B-cell-depleted T cells, or PBMCs. Where available, HLA class I and class II types were taken from metadata supplied by the sample provider and were not determined by assay-based typing. Sample metadata almost always included a de-identified subject ID, COVID-19 status, age in years and sex. The samples were drawn from the first 160 participants of the ongoing ImmuneRACE study and from roughly 1,300 subjects provided by 6 global collaborators. The repertoires were made available in a free public database intended to serve as a resource for research on the immune response to SARS-CoV-2. Deeply sampled blood TCRbeta repertoires from subjects exposed to, actively infected with, or recovered from COVID-19 were included in the dataset. The study at large found these results: The quantity of clinical and demographic metadata differed by source and by participant and was supplied without curation.

Each collaborating institution followed its own protocols to collect whole blood in K2EDTA tubes. For TCRbeta analysis, collaborators shipped samples as frozen whole blood, isolated PBMCs, or DNA extracted from either of those sample types. The immunoSEQ Assay, a bias-controlled multiplex PCR, was used to amplify TCRbeta CDR3 regions from genomic DNA. Concerning the study's data processing: Within the assay, amplification of reference gene primers was used to estimate how many nucleated cells each sample contained. To quantify the absolute abundance of each unique TCRbeta CDR3 rearrangement, sequence reads were collapsed and filtered. For each sample, productive Simpson clonality was calculated by taking the square root of Simpson's diversity index across productive rearrangements. Not all clones reach the TCRdb copy of this immuneACCESS table, which keeps in-frame sequences only. Checked studies attribute under half of the gap to unresolved V genes and leave the rest unexplained. V and J calls and clone size are those listed in that table; D and trimming were worked out from the DNA. The sample data list under 100,000 clones, and about 87% of these were observed just once. The ten largest clones add up to approximately 18% of the sample.

As for this clone: Its antigen target is currently unknown. Base qualities are missing; no much larger clone stands one base away.

V is trimmed back by 8 bases and J by 4 bases, and the junction contains 8 bases that no gene match accounts for. The cysteine opens and the phenylalanine closes a CDR3 of 13 amino acids. Only the CDR3 region is kept as DNA, spanning 39 bases read in frame from base 1. In the germline V gene, CDR1 corresponds to SNHLY and CDR2 to FYNNEI. Rearrangement joined TRBV2 to TRBJ2-7; 7 bases in between match TRBD1. This TCR was recovered from a human donor in a cohort sampled during active COVID-19. Material: peripheral blood. Here the CDR3 is given as CASGGQQNYEQYF. The bases are TGTGCCAGCGGGGGACAGCAAAATTACGAGCAGTACTTC.